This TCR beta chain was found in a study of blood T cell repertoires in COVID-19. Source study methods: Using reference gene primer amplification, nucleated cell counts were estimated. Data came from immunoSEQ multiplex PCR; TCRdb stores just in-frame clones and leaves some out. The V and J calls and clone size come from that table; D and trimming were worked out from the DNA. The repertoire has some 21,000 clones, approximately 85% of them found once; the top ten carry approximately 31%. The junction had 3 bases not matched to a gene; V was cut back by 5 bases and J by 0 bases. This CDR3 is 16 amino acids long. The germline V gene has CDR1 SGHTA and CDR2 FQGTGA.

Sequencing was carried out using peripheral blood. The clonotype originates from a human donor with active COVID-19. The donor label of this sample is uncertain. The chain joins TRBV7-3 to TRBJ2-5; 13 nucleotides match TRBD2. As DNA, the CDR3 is TGTGCCAGCAGCCTAGGACTAGCGGGGGACCAAGAGACCCAGTACTTC. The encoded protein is CASSLGLAGDQETQYF. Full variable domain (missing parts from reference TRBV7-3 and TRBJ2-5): GAGVSQTPSNKVTEKGKYVELRCDPISGHTALYWYRQSLGQGPEFLIYFQGTGAADDSGLPNDRFFAVRPEGSVSTLKIQRTERGDSAVYLCASSLGLAGDQETQYFGPGTRLLVL.